The clone carrying this TCR beta chain was seen a handful of times. Each sorted population was over 95% pure. The record originates from a study of beta chain features in type 1 diabetes. Expressed TCRB transcripts were sequenced because the isolated RNA had all been reverse transcribed beforehand. The data were produced by immunoSEQ multiplex PCR, yet TCRdb's version contains in-frame clones alone and is incomplete. Of under 500,000 clones listed, 30% were seen once; the top ten hold about 0.065%. There are 16 residues in the CDR3. Germline V CDR1 and CDR2: SEHNR, FQNEAQ (reference sequence). V lost 4 bases, J lost 4 bases, and 7 bases stayed unmatched.

Sample: naive CD4+ T cells from blood. The chain employs TRBV7-9 and TRBJ2-3; the match to TRBD2 covers 11 bases. This receptor was taken from a man between 18 and 29 years old in good health. This CDR3 is CASSSLAGGPPDTQYF. CDR3 coding DNA: TGTGCCAGCAGCTCCTTAGCGGGAGGGCCACCAGATACGCAGTATTTT.